One sample yielded the 3 T cell receptor beta chains listed below, sequenced in a study of type 1 and type 2 diabetes patients. PCR was run on genomic DNA. Multiplex PCR with 30 forward and 13 reverse primers amplified the TCR beta CDR3. TCRdb passed the multiplex PCR reads through MiXCR, listing each CDR3 protein once. The table includes under 300,000 distinct CDR3 sequences, over 45% detected once. The sample was peripheral blood mononuclear cells (PBMCs). The receptors stem from a man aged 18 to 29 with type 2 diabetes.

This clonotype has just a few counts. The DNA of the CDR3 is TGTGCCATCAGTGAATCAGTCGCCGAGCAGTACTTC. As protein: CAISESVAEQYF. The rearrangement links TRBV10-3 to TRBJ2-7; D not resolved. The CDR3 is 12 amino acids. CDR1 is ENHRY and CDR2 is SYGVKD in the germline V gene. V was pared by 3 bases and J by 6 bases, with 9 bases between.

For this clonotype: This could be a read error, since a much larger clone is one nucleotide away. The DNA of the CDR3 is TGTGCCAGCAGCTTAGCCGGGGTCGGTGAAGTTTTCTTT. Encoded protein: CASSLAGVGEVFF. The gene calls are TRBV5-5 and TRBJ1-1; D not resolved. CDR3 size: 13 residues. The V gene's germline CDR1 is SGHKS and CDR2 YYEKEE (reference sequence).

The rearrangement links TRBV24-1 to TRBJ2-1; D unresolved. Trimming took 4 bases from V and 0 from J, leaving 9 bases between them. The CDR3 is 15 residues long. Per the germline V gene, CDR1 is KGHDR and CDR2 is SFDVKD. CDR3 in amino acids: CATSDKASSYNEQFF. The CDR3 DNA reads TGTGCCACCAGTGACAAGGCGAGCTCCTACAATGAGCAGTTCTTC.